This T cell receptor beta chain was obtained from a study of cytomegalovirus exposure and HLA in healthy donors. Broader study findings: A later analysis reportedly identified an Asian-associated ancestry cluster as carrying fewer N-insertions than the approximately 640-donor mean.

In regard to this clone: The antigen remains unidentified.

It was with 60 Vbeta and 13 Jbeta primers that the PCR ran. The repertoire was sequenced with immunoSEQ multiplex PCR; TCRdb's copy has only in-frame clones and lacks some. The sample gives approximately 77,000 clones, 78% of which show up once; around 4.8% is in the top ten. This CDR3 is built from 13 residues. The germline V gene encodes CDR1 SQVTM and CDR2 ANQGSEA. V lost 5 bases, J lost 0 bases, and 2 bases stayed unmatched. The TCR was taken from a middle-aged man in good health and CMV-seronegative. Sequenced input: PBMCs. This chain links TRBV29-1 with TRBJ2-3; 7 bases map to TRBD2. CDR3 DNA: TGCAGCGTTCCTAGCGGCAGCACAGATACGCAGTATTTT. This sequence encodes CSVPSGSTDTQYF.